The 18 T cell receptor beta chains below all came from one sample that was sequenced in a study of blood T cells in healthy people across ages. The authors ran a second PCR of about 7 to 12 cycles using a sample-barcoded 5' primer and a J-beta primer mix. TCRdb re-called the 5' RACE reads with MiXCR, one entry per CDR3 protein. The sample contains 800,000 to 900,000 distinct CDR3 sequences, about 62% of which appear only once. Sequencing was carried out using blood. The receptors shown here come from a man aged 25 to 40 in good health.

The V call is TRBV5-1, the J call TRBJ2-3, with D possibly matching TRBD1 (5 bases). With 1 base removed from V and 3 bases from J, the gap between germline ends came to 12 bases. The CDR3 loop spans 15 amino acids. Germline loops: CDR1 SGHRS, CDR2 YFSETQ. CDR3 residues: CASSLSVQGTDTQYF. CDR3 in DNA: TGCGCCAGCAGCTTGTCAGTGCAGGGTACAGATACGCAGTATTTT.

This clonotype was seen more than once but under ten times. The CDR3: CSVEAPGRRSSYEQYF. In DNA form, the CDR3 reads TGCAGCGTTGAAGCCCCGGGACGGAGGAGCTCCTACGAGCAGTACTTC. The rearrangement links TRBV29-1 to TRBJ2-7; the D call may be TRBD1 or TRBD2 (5 bases each). This CDR3 is built from 16 residues. The germline gives CDR1 SQVTM, CDR2 ANQGSEA. Trimming removed 1 base at V and 0 bases at J, with 16 bases between.

V gene TRBV4-2 combines with J gene TRBJ2-1; D not resolved. The CDR3 sequence is 12 residues long. Germline V gives CDR1 LGHNA, CDR2 YNFKEQ. V was cut by 2 bases and J by 10 bases, with 9 bases left in between. The CDR3 DNA is TGTGCCAGCAGCCAACGAGCGTGGGAGCAGTTCTTC. This codes for CASSQRAWEQFF.

This chain uses TRBV2 with TRBJ2-3; D gene unclear. V lost 5 bases, J lost 2 bases, and 5 bases lay in between. CDR3 length equals 12 residues. CDR1 is SNHLY, CDR2 FYNNEI, per germline. The CDR3 bases are TGTGCCAGCAGTTACCACACAGATACGCAGTATTTT. Amino acids: CASSYHTDTQYF.

Comments on this clonotype: A junction end diverges from the germline sequence, so it may reflect a read error. This CDR3 reads CANSVSGGYEQYF. Here the CDR3 DNA reads TGTGCCAACAGTGTATCTGGGGGTTACGAGCAGTACTTC. The J gene is TRBJ2-7, the V gene TRBV27, with D tentatively TRBD1 or TRBD2 (5 bases each). Germline V gene lookup returns CDR1 MNHEY and CDR2 SMNVEV (reference sequence). This CDR3 comprises 13 residues.

The chain carries TRBV12-3 or TRBV12-4 and TRBJ2-1, with 7 bases identical to TRBD2. The CDR3 is 15 amino acids. V lost 1 base, J lost 8 bases, and 8 bases stayed unmatched. CDR3 nucleotides: TGTGCCAGCAGTTTAGATGTTACGGGGAGGGATGAGCAGTTCTTC. It specifies CASSLDVTGRDEQFF.

In this sample, this clonotype turned up a few times. The chain uses TRBV11-2 and TRBJ2-1, with 7 bases identical to TRBD2. CDR3 length: 16 residues. The J segment lost 2 bases and the V segment lost 5 bases, leaving 9 bases of the junction unmatched. Germline CDR1 is SGHAT and CDR2 is FQNNGV. CDR3 loop: CASSTRLAKTYNEQFF. The CDR3 region has the DNA TGTGCCAGCAGCACTAGACTAGCAAAAACCTACAATGAGCAGTTCTTC. Drawing the rest from reference TRBV11-2 and TRBJ2-1, the complete variable domain is EAGVAQSPRYKIIEKRQSVAFWCNPISGHATLYWYQQILGQGPKLLIQFQNNGVVDDSQLPKDRFSAERLKGVDSTLKIQPAKLEDSAVYLCASSTRLAKTYNEQFFGPGTRLTVL.

This clonotype has more than one count but fewer than ten. The gene calls are TRBV7-2 and TRBJ2-1; D tentatively fits TRBD1 or TRBD2 (5 bases each). Deletions cut 2 bases from V and 7 bases from J, with 18 bases between. The germline gives CDR1 SGHTA, CDR2 FQGNSA. The CDR3 contains 16 residues. For the CDR3, the DNA is TGTGCCAGCAGCTTATGGGGTGGGGGTGGTGGGAATGAGCAGTTCTTC. Protein product: CASSLWGGGGGNEQFF.

The gene calls are TRBV6-5 and TRBJ2-4, with 9 positions matching TRBD1. The DNA end is a closer match to TRBJ2-5, so the J assignment may be wrong. CDR1 and CDR2 (germline): MNHEY, SVGAGI. The CDR3 runs to 20 residues. CDR3 DNA sequence: TGTGCCAGCAGTTACCTTTCACATGAATATAACAGGGGGCTTCAGGAGACCCAGTACTTC. Its translation: CASSYLSHEYNRGLQETQYF.

The genes are TRBV27 and TRBJ2-2; possibly TRBD2 for D (6 bases). Trimming left V 6 bases short and J 4 bases short, with 15 bases between. CDR1 and CDR2 (germline): MNHEY, SMNVEV (reference sequence). The CDR3 has 15 amino acids. Here the CDR3 DNA reads TGTGCCAGCAGCGCGACCCACGGGAGCACCGGGGAGCTGTTTTTT. Residues: CASSATHGSTGELFF.

The chain combines TRBV9 with TRBJ2-7, with D possibly TRBD2 on 5 matching bases. The CDR3 extends over 15 amino acids. The germline gives CDR1 SGDLS, CDR2 YYNGEE. Trimming removed 7 bases from V and 3 bases from J, with 20 bases in between. The CDR3: CASGDMDSSIYEQYF. The CDR3 nucleotides are TGTGCCAGCGGAGATATGGACTCTTCGATCTACGAGCAGTACTTC.

The chain has TRBV20-1 and TRBJ1-6; D unclear. V was cut by 0 bases and J by 9 bases, with 3 bases left in between. The CDR3 contains 11 residues. Germline V gene sequence: CDR1 DFQATT, CDR2 SNEGSKA (reference sequence). CDR3 amino acids: CSARDSSPLHF. The CDR3 coding sequence is TGCAGTGCTAGAGACAGTTCACCCCTCCACTTT.

This clonotype was recorded a few times. The chain couples TRBV11-1 to TRBJ2-1; 11 nucleotides align to TRBD2. CDR1 is SGHAT, CDR2 FQDESV, per germline (reference sequence). V trimming: 5 bases; J trimming: 9 bases; junction bases outside the gene matches: 24. This CDR3 contains 20 residues. The CDR3: CASSLPPAPVSGGAGFEQFF. The CDR3 nucleotides are TGTGCCAGCAGCCTCCCTCCGGCTCCGGTTAGCGGGGGGGCCGGTTTTGAGCAGTTCTTC.

This chain connects TRBV9 to TRBJ2-1, with D possibly being TRBD2 (6 bases). In germline, CDR1 is SGDLS, CDR2 YYNGEE. The CDR3 has 15 amino acids. Between the trimmed V and J ends, which lost 5 bases and 8 bases, there was a span of 20 bases. CDR3 sequence: CASSEMELAGHEQFF. The DNA for the CDR3 is TGTGCCAGCAGTGAGATGGAACTAGCCGGCCATGAGCAGTTCTTC.

The chain has TRBV12-3 or TRBV12-4 and TRBJ2-7; 8 nucleotides line up with TRBD2. The CDR3 is made up of 15 amino acids. The junction had 12 bases not matched to a gene; V was cut back by 6 bases and J by 5 bases. The CDR3 bases are TGTGCCAGCAGCGGTCTAGCGGGCGGAGGCAACGAGCAGTACTTC. This codes for CASSGLAGGGNEQYF.

J is TRBJ2-5 and V is TRBV14; D may be TRBD1 or TRBD2 (5 bases each). This CDR3 is 12 amino acids long. V was pared by 4 bases and J by 11 bases, with 14 bases between. Germline assignment: CDR1 SGHDN and CDR2 FVKESK. Written as DNA, the CDR3 is TGTGCCAGCAGCCCTTCAGGGCGGGTGCAGTACTTC. Its protein is CASSPSGRVQYF.

The gene calls are TRBV7-6 and TRBJ2-1; a weak D match, TRBD1 (6 bases). The CDR3 loop spans 12 amino acids. The V end was cut by 10 bases, the J end by 0 bases, with 7 bases between. From germline, CDR1 is SGHVS and CDR2 FNYEAQ. Here the CDR3 reads CATQGSYNEQFF. The CDR3 DNA follows: TGTGCCACACAGGGCTCCTACAATGAGCAGTTCTTC.

The rearrangement joins TRBV27 to TRBJ2-1; TRBD1 matches at 9 bases. The germline CDR1 and CDR2 sequences are MNHEY and SMNVEV (reference sequence). V gave up 8 bases and J gave up 2 bases; unmatched junction bases: 4. The CDR3 loop spans 14 amino acids. The CDR3 DNA sequence: TGTGCCAGCGGCGGGGACAGGGCCTACAATGAGCAGTTCTTC. Protein sequence: CASGGDRAYNEQFF.